The 30 T cell receptor beta chains given below trace back to one sample, sequenced in a study of T cell responses to AZD1222 COVID-19 vaccine. Repertoires were generated with immunoSEQ multiplex PCR, while TCRdb's copy carries only in-frame clones and drops some. The sample yields fewer than 200,000 clones, approximately 94% seen once. This material consisted of peripheral blood, taken 28 days after the second AZD1222 dose. All receptors come from an adult who received the AZD1222 COVID-19 vaccine.

The chain uses TRBV7-3 and TRBJ2-3; the D gene is possibly TRBD2 (5 bases). Germline V gene lookup returns CDR1 SGHTA and CDR2 FQGTGA. V was pared by 0 bases and J by 5 bases, with 9 bases between. This CDR3 region has 14 residues. The CDR3 nucleotides are TGTGCCAGCAGCTTAACTAGCAGCGGAGATACGCAGTATTTT. Amino acids: CASSLTSSGDTQYF. Full variable domain (outside the CDR3, taken from reference TRBV7-3 and TRBJ2-3): GAGVSQTPSNKVTEKGKYVELRCDPISGHTALYWYRQSLGQGPEFLIYFQGTGAADDSGLPNDRFFAVRPEGSVSTLKIQRTERGDSAVYLCASSLTSSGDTQYFGPGTRLTVL.

This rearrangement joins TRBV28 to TRBJ2-6, with D possibly being TRBD1 (5 bases). The CDR3 is 19 amino acids. The V and J ends lost 5 bases and 3 bases respectively, with 23 bases between them. Germline assignment: CDR1 MDHEN and CDR2 SYDVKM. The CDR3 protein is CASSTTSSRVGRGANVLTF. In DNA form, the CDR3 reads TGTGCCAGCAGTACTACCTCCAGCAGGGTCGGGCGTGGGGCCAACGTCCTGACTTTC. Full variable domain (missing parts from reference TRBV28 and TRBJ2-6): DVKVTQSSRYLVKRTGEKVFLECVQDMDHENMFWYRQDPGLGLRLIYFSYDVKMKEKGDIPEGYSVSREKKERFSLILESASTNQTSMYLCASSTTSSRVGRGANVLTFGAGSRLTVL.

The rearrangement joins TRBV7-9 to TRBJ2-3; 10 bases match TRBD1. The junction had 2 bases not matched to a gene; V was cut back by 3 bases and J by 5 bases. The germline V gene has CDR1 SEHNR and CDR2 FQNEAQ (reference sequence). The CDR3 runs to 14 residues. For the CDR3, the DNA is TGTGCCAGCAGCTTGGGACAGGGGATAGATACGCAGTATTTT. This sequence encodes CASSLGQGIDTQYF.

V gene TRBV12-5 combines with J gene TRBJ2-1; D is uncertain. Germline V gene lookup returns CDR1 LGHNT and CDR2 FRNRAP. Deletions cut 4 bases from V and 1 base from J, with 14 bases between. The CDR3 runs 16 residues. CDR3 amino acids: CASGSPGTLSYNEQFF. CDR3 bases: TGTGCTAGTGGTTCCCCCGGCACACTATCCTACAATGAGCAGTTCTTC.

The chain links TRBV5-1 to TRBJ1-1, with 7 bases matching TRBD1. CDR1 SGHRS and CDR2 YFSETQ come from the germline V gene. The CDR3 totals 16 residues. Trimming at V came to 5 bases and at J to 0 bases, leaving 10 bases not matched to a gene. CDR3 sequence: CASSFGQEEMNTEAFF. The CDR3 DNA sequence: TGCGCCAGCAGTTTTGGACAGGAAGAGATGAACACTGAAGCTTTCTTT. Supplemented by reference TRBV5-1 and TRBJ1-1, the full variable domain reads KAGVTQTPRYLIKTRGQQVTLSCSPISGHRSVSWYQQTPGQGLQFLFEYFSETQRNKGNFPGRFSGRQFSNSRSEMNVSTLELGDSALYLCASSFGQEEMNTEAFFGQGTRLTVV.

This rearrangement joins TRBV15 to TRBJ1-1, with 9 bases that match TRBD1. This CDR3 spans 14 amino acids. The germline V gene encodes CDR1 LNHNV and CDR2 YYDKDF (reference sequence). J was trimmed by 7 bases and V by 1 base; bases with no gene match: 4. The CDR3 coding sequence is TGTGCCACCAGCAGAGGACAGGGGGATAGTGAAGCTTTCTTT. It yields the protein CATSRGQGDSEAFF. Full variable domain (rest looked up from reference TRBV15 and TRBJ1-1): DAMVIQNPRYQVTQFGKPVTLSCSQTLNHNVMYWYQQKSSQAPKLLFHYYDKDFNNEADTPDNFQSRRPNTSFCFLDIRSPGLGDTAMYLCATSRGQGDSEAFFGQGTRLTVV.

This clone was counted a single time. The chain uses TRBV4-3 and TRBJ2-2; 7 nucleotides align to TRBD1. Per the germline V gene, CDR1 is LGHNA and CDR2 is YSLEER. Trimming cost V 1 base and J 1 base; bases outside gene matches: 3. The CDR3 covers 16 residues. CDR3 sequence (DNA): TGCGCCAGCAGCCAAGTCGCAGGGGGGAACACCGGGGAGCTGTTTTTT. Amino acid sequence: CASSQVAGGNTGELFF.

The gene calls are TRBV11-3 and TRBJ1-6, with D unresolved. Between the trimmed V and J ends, which lost 5 bases and 6 bases, there was a span of 11 bases. The CDR3 contains 14 residues. Germline assignment: CDR1 SGHNT and CDR2 YENEEA. The CDR3 coding sequence is TGTGCCAGCAGCCCACGGACTGTTAATTCACCCCTCCACTTT. It is translated as CASSPRTVNSPLHF.

CDR3 sequence reads: CASSLTRTGFVTEAFF. CDR3 in DNA: TGTGCCAGCAGCCTAACCAGGACCGGGTTTGTCACTGAAGCTTTCTTT. The chain employs TRBV11-2 and TRBJ1-1; D unresolved. The V end was cut by 5 bases, the J end by 4 bases, with 20 bases between. The CDR3 totals 16 residues. CDR1 is SGHAT, CDR2 FQNNGV, per germline. Full variable domain (rest looked up from reference TRBV11-2 and TRBJ1-1): EAGVAQSPRYKIIEKRQSVAFWCNPISGHATLYWYQQILGQGPKLLIQFQNNGVVDDSQLPKDRFSAERLKGVDSTLKIQPAKLEDSAVYLCASSLTRTGFVTEAFFGQGTRLTVV.

The chain joins TRBV19 to TRBJ1-1; 12 nucleotides line up with TRBD1. The J segment lost 4 bases and the V segment lost 6 bases, leaving 6 bases of the junction unmatched. CDR1 and CDR2 (germline): LNHDA, SQIVND (reference sequence). The CDR3 extends over 15 amino acids. CDR3 sequence (DNA): TGTGCCAGTAGGGTTGGGACAGGGGGCGTCACTGAAGCTTTCTTT. Translated, it gives CASRVGTGGVTEAFF.

The rearrangement uses TRBV18 and TRBJ1-1; the D gene is possibly TRBD1 (6 bases). The CDR3 totals 15 residues. Trimming took 3 bases from V and 5 from J, leaving 16 bases between them. Germline CDR1 is KGHSH and CDR2 is LQKENI. CDR3 in DNA: TGTGCCAGCTCACCGACAGGCGGCGACAATACTGAAGCTTTCTTT. Translating gives CASSPTGGDNTEAFF.

The J gene is TRBJ1-4, the V gene TRBV7-8; no clear D. Germline loops: CDR1 SGHVS, CDR2 FQNEAQ. The V and J ends lost 5 bases and 4 bases respectively, with 11 bases between them. The CDR3 contains 14 residues. The CDR3 DNA sequence: TGTGCCAGCAGCCCTGACGAGAATAATGAAAAACTGTTTTTT. Translation gives CASSPDENNEKLFF.

The gene calls are TRBV29-1 and TRBJ1-2; weak D call: TRBD1 (5 bases). Germline loops: CDR1 SQVTM, CDR2 ANQGSEA. The CDR3 is 13 residues long. The V and J ends lost 2 bases and 7 bases respectively, with 14 bases between them. CDR3: CSVERVGGLGYTF. The CDR3, as DNA: TGCAGCGTTGAACGGGTGGGGGGTCTTGGCTACACCTTC. The entire variable domain, with the rest obtained from reference TRBV29-1 and TRBJ1-2, is as follows: SAVISQKPSRDICQRGTSLTIQCQVDSQVTMMFWYRQQPGQSLTLIATANQGSEATYESGFVIDKFPISRPNLTFSTLTVSNMSPEDSSIYLCSVERVGGLGYTFGSGTRLTVV.

The CDR3 DNA is TGTGCCAGTAGTGCTGACAGCTCCACAGATACGCAGTATTTT. Translation gives CASSADSSTDTQYF. V gene TRBV19 combines with J gene TRBJ2-3; maybe TRBD1 (5 bases). The V and J ends lost 5 bases and 2 bases respectively, with 11 bases between them. This CDR3 comprises 14 residues. Germline V gene lookup returns CDR1 LNHDA and CDR2 SQIVND (reference sequence).

The chain recombines TRBV11-2 with TRBJ1-1; D may be TRBD1 (5 bases). The germline gives CDR1 SGHAT, CDR2 FQNNGV. The length of the CDR3 is 15 residues. The germline V and J ends were trimmed by 5 bases and 0 bases, with 13 bases remaining between them. The chain's CDR3 is CASSLIRDLNTEAFF. CDR3 coding DNA: TGTGCCAGCAGCCTCATCCGGGACCTGAACACTGAAGCTTTCTTT.

The gene calls are TRBV29-1 and TRBJ2-2; D may correspond to TRBD1 or TRBD2 (5 bases each). V was shortened by 3 bases and J by 7 bases, with 15 bases between the two germline ends. Germline-derived CDR1 and CDR2 are SQVTM and ANQGSEA. This CDR3 spans 14 amino acids. The CDR3 DNA follows: TGCAGCGTTGACCCGGGGCTGGGGTACGGGGAGCTGTTTTTT. Translating it yields CSVDPGLGYGELFF.

The chain combines TRBV3-1 (or the pseudogene TRBV3-2) with TRBJ1-6; 9 bases fit TRBD1. Germline trimming cut 6 bases from V and 8 bases from J; bases unmatched to any gene: 5. Germline V gene sequence: CDR1 LGHDT, CDR2 YNNKEL (reference sequence). The CDR3 totals 14 residues. The CDR3 sequence is CASSPQGAYSPLHF. CDR3 coding DNA: TGTGCCAGCAGTCCACAGGGGGCTTATTCACCCCTCCACTTT.

The chain combines TRBV11-1 with TRBJ1-1; 8 bases align to TRBD1. Germline trimming cut 1 base from V and 5 bases from J; bases unmatched to any gene: 6. CDR1 is SGHAT, CDR2 FQDESV, per germline (reference sequence). The CDR3 totals 15 residues. CDR3 coding DNA: TGTGCCAGCAGCTTAGGGCCAGGGGGCATAACTGAAGCTTTCTTT. It translates to CASSLGPGGITEAFF.

This chain joins TRBV7-3 and TRBJ2-1; no clear D gene. The CDR3 length is 16 residues. Germline V gene sequence: CDR1 SGHTA, CDR2 FQGTGA. V was clipped by 1 base and J by 3 bases, with 13 bases between them. The CDR3 region has the DNA TGTGCCAGCAGCTTAAGTCGAGGACGAATCTACAATGAGCAGTTCTTC. This translates into CASSLSRGRIYNEQFF.

This clone was seen a single time. V is TRBV5-1 and J is TRBJ1-1; 9 positions match TRBD1. The junction had 1 base not matched to a gene; V was cut back by 0 bases and J by 1 base. Per germline, CDR1 SGHRS and CDR2 YFSETQ. CDR3 length: 15 amino acids. CDR3 bases: TGCGCCAGCAGCTTGGGGGGACAGGGGAACACTGAAGCTTTCTTT. As protein: CASSLGGQGNTEAFF.

V gene TRBV7-9 combines with J gene TRBJ2-2; the D gene is possibly TRBD2 (5 bases). The germline V gene encodes CDR1 SEHNR and CDR2 FQNEAQ (reference sequence). V gave up 2 bases and J gave up 1 base, with 17 bases separating them. The length of the CDR3 is 18 residues. The CDR3 region is CASSLIGRAIQNTGELFF. The CDR3 nucleotides read TGTGCCAGCAGCTTAATAGGGCGGGCTATCCAGAACACCGGGGAGCTGTTTTTT. The full variable domain, in which reference TRBV7-9 and TRBJ2-2 provide the parts outside the CDR3, is DTGVSQNPRHKITKRGQNVTFRCDPISEHNRLYWYRQTLGQGPEFLTYFQNEAQLEKSRLLSDRFSAERPKGSFSTLEIQRTEQGDSAMYLCASSLIGRAIQNTGELFFGEGSRLTVL.

The V call is TRBV9, the J call TRBJ1-1; no definite D call. The CDR3 extends over 15 amino acids. CDR1 and CDR2 from the germline V gene are SGDLS and YYNGEE. V was cut by 0 bases and J by 0 bases, with 9 bases left in between. CDR3 bases: TGTGCCAGCAGCGTAGGTGGCTTTATGAACACTGAAGCTTTCTTT. Amino acid sequence: CASSVGGFMNTEAFF.

The chain uses TRBV3-1 (or the pseudogene TRBV3-2) and TRBJ1-1; D remains unclear. Trimming took 1 base from V and 1 from J, leaving 10 bases between them. The CDR3 is made up of 15 amino acids. CDR1 is LGHDT and CDR2 is YNNKEL in the germline V gene (reference sequence). The CDR3, as DNA: TGTGCCAGCAGCCAAGCGGACCGCAAGAACACTGAAGCTTTCTTT. Amino acids: CASSQADRKNTEAFF.

The chain carries TRBV2 and TRBJ2-5; tentative D call: TRBD2 (7 bases). The ends were cut back, 4 bases at V and 4 bases at J, with 13 bases in the middle. The CDR3 length is 14 residues. Germline V gives CDR1 SNHLY, CDR2 FYNNEI. The CDR3 is CASSAGRGGETQYF. The CDR3 region has the DNA TGTGCCAGCAGTGCGGGAAGGGGGGGAGAGACCCAGTACTTC.

The rearrangement uses TRBV11-2 and TRBJ2-7; 9 bases agree with TRBD2. CDR1 is SGHAT, CDR2 FQNNGV, per germline. The V segment lost 3 bases and the J segment 6 bases; nucleotides outside the gene matches: 9. The CDR3 loop spans 15 amino acids. The CDR3 region is CASSFLAGGTGEQYF. CDR3 DNA: TGTGCCAGCAGCTTCTTGGCGGGAGGGACGGGCGAGCAGTACTTC.

The chain recombines TRBV7-9 with TRBJ1-5; no clear D. Germline CDR1 SEHNR, CDR2 FQNEAQ (reference sequence). This CDR3 has 12 amino acids. Trimming stripped 1 base from V and 4 bases from J, with 2 bases between. The DNA of the CDR3 is TGTGCCAGCAGCTTAGTTAATCAGCCCCAGCATTTT. Protein: CASSLVNQPQHF.

The rearrangement links TRBV6-5 to TRBJ1-2; 7 bases agree with TRBD1. The CDR3 contains 14 residues. CDR1 is MNHEY and CDR2 is SVGAGI in the germline V gene. Germline trimming cut 10 bases from V and 3 bases from J; bases unmatched to any gene: 11. This chain's CDR3 is CATLSGGGDYGYTF. As DNA, the CDR3 is TGTGCCACCCTGTCCGGAGGGGGCGACTATGGCTACACCTTC.

This CDR3 reads CASSIGQGATYEQYF. The CDR3 nucleotides are TGTGCCAGTAGTATAGGACAGGGAGCCACCTACGAGCAGTACTTC. The genes are TRBV19 and TRBJ2-7; 7 bases agree with TRBD1. Germline V lookup: CDR1 LNHDA, CDR2 SQIVND (reference sequence). The ends lost 1 base at V and 2 bases at J; junction bases unmatched: 5. The CDR3 covers 15 residues.

V usage is TRBV2 and J usage is TRBJ1-3; 11 bases line up with TRBD1. The germline gives CDR1 SNHLY, CDR2 FYNNEI. The CDR3 contains 17 residues. The V gene end was trimmed by 5 bases and the J gene end by 1 base; junction bases not matched to a gene: 7. The CDR3 is CASSTGTGGLSGNTIYF. CDR3 nucleotides: TGTGCCAGCAGTACCGGGACAGGGGGTTTGTCTGGAAACACCATATATTTT.

V is TRBV30 and J is TRBJ1-4; 11 nucleotides line up with TRBD1. Germline V gene lookup returns CDR1 GTSNPN and CDR2 SVGIG (reference sequence). V lost 5 bases, J lost 7 bases, and 6 bases stayed unmatched. There are 14 residues in the CDR3. As DNA, the CDR3 is TGTGCCTGGGGAACCGGGACAGGGGGTGAAAAACTGTTTTTT. The encoded protein is CAWGTGTGGEKLFF.